The sequence of this TCR beta chain was determined in a study of blood T cell repertoires in COVID-19. TCRdb's copy holds only in-frame clones and misses some; the assay was immunoSEQ multiplex PCR. Among roughly 100,000 clones, 85% were seen once, and the ten largest hold around 4.3%. Germline CDR1 SNHLY, CDR2 FYNNEI. The CDR3 covers 14 residues. Trimming cost V 3 bases and J 4 bases, with 10 bases left between them. The chain joins TRBV2 to TRBJ1-5; D not certain. This clonotype originated in a man aged 50 to 60 with acute or convalescent COVID-19. The sequencing input was peripheral blood. The CDR3 sequence: CASSEYPENQPQHF. The CDR3 DNA reads TGTGCCAGCAGTGAGTACCCGGAGAATCAGCCCCAGCATTTT.